These 31 T cell receptor beta chains were sequenced from one sample in a study of blood T cell repertoires in COVID-19. Here immunoSEQ multiplex PCR was the method, and the copy in TCRdb shows in-frame clones only, minus some. The sample contains about 340,000 clones, around nine tenths of which appear only once. Sample: peripheral blood. These receptors were collected from a woman between 18 and 29 years old who had recovered from COVID-19.

This sequence joins TRBV27 and TRBJ2-3; a possible D gene is TRBD1 (6 bases). Per germline, CDR1 MNHEY and CDR2 SMNVEV (reference sequence). The V end lost 1 base, the J end lost 1 base, and 12 bases lay between the germline ends. CDR3 size: 16 residues. CDR3 residues: CASSLYGRGGTDTQYF. CDR3 coding DNA: TGTGCCAGCAGTTTATACGGCAGGGGAGGCACAGATACGCAGTATTTT.

The chain links TRBV29-1 to TRBJ2-1, with TRBD1 matching 8 bases. The CDR3 covers 13 residues. Germline CDR1 reads SQVTM; CDR2 reads ANQGSEA. Germline trimming cut 7 bases from V and 5 bases from J; bases unmatched to any gene: 7. The CDR3 spells CSARDRRHNEQFF. DNA of the CDR3: TGCAGCGCCCGGGACAGGCGGCACAATGAGCAGTTCTTC.

The CDR3 region is CASSLDGDRGPPETEAFF. CDR3 bases: TGTGCCAGCAGCTTAGATGGTGACAGGGGGCCCCCGGAGACTGAAGCTTTCTTT. V and J are TRBV11-2 and TRBJ1-1; 10 bases are shared with TRBD1. V shed 0 bases, J shed 5 bases, and the junction held 12 bases outside the gene matches. Germline CDR1 SGHAT, CDR2 FQNNGV. CDR3 length: 18 residues.

The chain combines TRBV30 with TRBJ1-5, with D maybe TRBD1 (6 bases). Looked up from germline, CDR1 is GTSNPN and CDR2 is SVGIG (reference sequence). The CDR3 is 13 residues long. With 3 bases removed from V and 4 bases from J, the gap between germline ends came to 10 bases. CDR3 sequence: CAWRDRLNQPQHF. DNA for the CDR3: TGTGCCTGGAGAGACAGGTTAAATCAGCCCCAGCATTTT.

This chain connects TRBV18 to TRBJ2-7; no clear D. V was shortened by 4 bases and J by 5 bases, with 12 bases between the two germline ends. The V gene's germline CDR1 is KGHSH and CDR2 LQKENI. The CDR3 has 13 amino acids. The CDR3 loop is CASSRVELDEQYV. For the CDR3, the DNA is TGTGCCAGCTCACGAGTTGAATTGGACGAGCAGTACGTC.

This chain joins TRBV5-1 and TRBJ2-1; 12 bases are a match to TRBD2. With V trimmed by 1 base and J by 7 bases, 3 bases remained unmatched. CDR3 length: 15 residues. CDR1 SGHRS and CDR2 YFSETQ come from the germline V gene. The CDR3 protein is CASSLRLAGGNEQFF. CDR3 nucleotide sequence: TGCGCCAGCAGCTTGCGGCTAGCGGGAGGGAATGAGCAGTTCTTC.

The rearrangement joins TRBV7-2 to TRBJ1-2; D perhaps matches TRBD1 (5 bases). This CDR3 is 12 amino acids long. The V end lost 6 bases, the J end lost 7 bases, and 12 bases lay between the germline ends. CDR1 and CDR2 (germline): SGHTA, FQGNSA. In nucleotides, the CDR3 is TGTGCCAGCAGGCCCTGGGGGGTTGGCTACACCTTC. This translates into CASRPWGVGYTF.

This chain joins TRBV9 and TRBJ2-2; D may be TRBD2 (5 bases). CDR3 length: 15 amino acids. Germline loops: CDR1 SGDLS, CDR2 YYNGEE. V was clipped by 4 bases and J by 6 bases, with 16 bases between them. CDR3 sequence: CASSSSGTIAGELFF. The CDR3 DNA reads TGTGCCAGCAGCTCAAGCGGTACTATTGCCGGGGAGCTGTTTTTT. The whole variable domain, filled in from reference TRBV9 and TRBJ2-2, reads DSGVTQTPKHLITATGQRVTLRCSPRSGDLSVYWYQQSLDQGLQFLIQYYNGEERAKGNILERFSAQQFPDLHSELNLSSLELGDSALYFCASSSSGTIAGELFFGEGSRLTVL.

This chain joins TRBV27 and TRBJ1-5; the D is unclear. Germline values: CDR1 MNHEY, CDR2 SMNVEV (reference sequence). V lost 2 bases and J 2 bases, leaving 10 bases between the germline ends. This CDR3 comprises 15 residues. The CDR3 region is CASSLSGPGNQPQHF. CDR3 bases: TGTGCCAGCAGTTTAAGTGGGCCAGGCAATCAGCCCCAGCATTTT.

The chain employs TRBV24-1 and TRBJ2-2; TRBD1 matches at 8 bases. CDR1 is KGHDR, CDR2 SFDVKD, per germline. Unmatched junction bases numbered 5, after V lost 3 bases and J lost 3 bases. The length of the CDR3 is 16 residues. The CDR3 protein is CATSDPRQGYTGELFF. The CDR3 nucleotides are TGTGCCACCAGTGATCCCAGACAGGGGTACACCGGGGAGCTGTTTTTT.

CDR3 amino acids: CASSLAKGHPLGGVYEQYV. In DNA form, the CDR3 reads TGTGCCAGCAGCTTAGCTAAGGGACACCCTTTGGGTGGGGTATACGAGCAGTACGTC. This chain uses TRBV11-3 with TRBJ2-7; TRBD1 is a possible D gene (6 bases). Per germline, CDR1 SGHNT and CDR2 YENEEA. This CDR3 is built from 19 residues. Deletions cut 1 base from V and 4 bases from J, with 26 bases between.

The chain employs TRBV12-3 or TRBV12-4 and TRBJ1-2; the D gene is possibly TRBD1 (6 bases). Trimming pared 11 bases from V and 6 bases from J, leaving 19 bases between. CDR3 length: 13 residues. The chain's CDR3 is CAAADRSRNGYTF. DNA of the CDR3: TGTGCCGCCGCAGACAGGTCGAGGAATGGCTACACCTTC.

V usage is TRBV4-3 and J usage is TRBJ2-2; D is perhaps TRBD1 (6 bases). CDR3 size: 15 residues. Germline V lookup: CDR1 LGHNA, CDR2 YSLEER. Deletions cut 1 base from V and 5 bases from J, with 11 bases between. For the CDR3, the DNA is TGCGCCAGCAGCCAAGTGCACAGGGCAACCGGGGAGCTGTTTTTT. It yields the protein CASSQVHRATGELFF.

The rearrangement joins TRBV6-5 to TRBJ1-2; no clear D. CDR3 length: 14 amino acids. Germline values: CDR1 MNHEY, CDR2 SVGAGI. V lost 4 bases to trimming and J lost 8 bases, with 17 bases between them. The CDR3 here is CASSSVGIQRGYTF. For the CDR3, the DNA is TGTGCCAGCAGTTCTGTCGGTATCCAACGGGGCTACACCTTC.

This clone was seen once. This chain joins TRBV7-2 and TRBJ1-3; 7 bases align to TRBD1. The CDR3 totals 16 residues. After removal of 4 bases from V and 2 bases from J, the junction contained 8 bases not matched to a gene. Per the germline V gene, CDR1 is SGHTA and CDR2 is FQGNSA. The CDR3 loop is CASSSRQGGPGNTIYF. As DNA, the CDR3 is TGTGCCAGCAGCTCTCGACAGGGAGGACCTGGAAACACCATATATTTT. The full variable domain, in which reference TRBV7-2 and TRBJ1-3 provide the parts outside the CDR3, is GAGVSQSPSNKVTEKGKDVELRCDPISGHTALYWYRQSLGQGLEFLIYFQGNSAPDKSGLPSDRFSAERTGGSVSTLTIQRTQQEDSAVYLCASSSRQGGPGNTIYFGEGSWLTVV.

The chain uses TRBV7-2 and TRBJ2-1; 11 bases map to TRBD2. Per the germline V gene, CDR1 is SGHTA and CDR2 is FQGNSA. The CDR3 loop spans 15 amino acids. J was trimmed by 7 bases and V by 1 base; bases with no gene match: 3. CDR3 sequence: CASSLVASGGNEQFF. The CDR3 DNA reads TGTGCCAGCAGCTTAGTGGCTAGCGGGGGGAATGAGCAGTTCTTC.

This chain uses TRBV2 with TRBJ2-1, with D maybe TRBD2 (5 bases). Germline CDR1 reads SNHLY; CDR2 reads FYNNEI. V was shortened by 7 bases and J by 9 bases, with 16 bases between the two germline ends. The CDR3 sequence is 13 residues long. CDR3 amino acids: CASNRGQDAEQFF. As DNA, the CDR3 is TGTGCCAGCAATCGGGGTCAAGATGCTGAGCAGTTCTTC.

The rearrangement links TRBV7-2 to TRBJ2-7; no clear D gene. The CDR3 covers 12 residues. Trimming removed 2 bases at V and 4 bases at J, with 6 bases between. Germline lookup yields CDR1 SGHTA and CDR2 FQGNSA. CDR3 in DNA: TGTGCCAGCAGCTTACGCCGGTACGAGCAGTACGTC. Protein: CASSLRRYEQYV.

The chain couples TRBV7-2 to TRBJ2-2; the D is unclear. V was clipped by 5 bases and J by 2 bases, with 9 bases between them. This CDR3 region has 14 residues. Looked up from germline, CDR1 is SGHTA and CDR2 is FQGNSA. CDR3 sequence reads: CASSASVNTGELFF. The CDR3 nucleotides are TGTGCCAGCAGCGCCTCGGTTAACACCGGGGAGCTGTTTTTT.

The V and J genes are TRBV5-4 and TRBJ1-1; D perhaps matches TRBD1 (5 bases). Germline V gene lookup returns CDR1 SGHNT and CDR2 YYREEE (reference sequence). V lost 0 bases and J lost 0, with 9 bases in between. This CDR3 is built from 15 residues. CDR3 loop: CASSLVGALNTEAFF. The CDR3 DNA sequence: TGTGCCAGCAGCTTGGTTGGGGCTTTGAACACTGAAGCTTTCTTT.

The gene calls are TRBV11-2 and TRBJ2-5, with 10 bases matching TRBD2. This CDR3 region has 16 residues. Per the germline V gene, CDR1 is SGHAT and CDR2 is FQNNGV. Trimming cost V 1 base and J 4 bases; bases outside gene matches: 6. CDR3 DNA: TGTGCCAGCAGCTTAGTTGTAGCGGGAGGAGCAGAGACCCAGTACTTC. This gives the protein CASSLVVAGGAETQYF.

The V and J genes are TRBV2 and TRBJ2-7, with a possible D match to TRBD2 (5 bases). V was cut by 7 bases and J by 3 bases, with 13 bases left in between. Germline V gene data show CDR1 as SNHLY and CDR2 as FYNNEI. The CDR3 runs to 13 residues. Here the CDR3 DNA reads TGTGCCAGCATGTGGAGCGGAGACTACGAGCAGTACGTC. It codes for CASMWSGDYEQYV.

This clone was counted once. V is TRBV11-3 and J is TRBJ2-5, with TRBD2 identical over 13 bases. Germline assignment: CDR1 SGHNT and CDR2 YENEEA. This CDR3 spans 15 amino acids. The trim removed 5 bases at V and 4 bases at J, leaving 4 bases unmatched. The CDR3 loop is CASSPGLAGRETQYF. In nucleotides, the CDR3 is TGTGCCAGCAGCCCGGGACTAGCGGGAAGAGAGACCCAGTACTTC. The full variable domain, rest sourced from reference TRBV11-3 and TRBJ2-5, is EAGVVQSPRYKIIEKKQPVAFWCNPISGHNTLYWYLQNLGQGPELLIRYENEEAVDDSQLPKDRFSAERLKGVDSTLKIQPAELGDSAVYLCASSPGLAGRETQYFGPGTRLLVL.

Only a few counts were recorded for this clone. The chain joins TRBV27 to TRBJ1-2; a weak D match, TRBD1 (6 bases). The CDR3 is made up of 17 amino acids. V lost 5 bases and J lost 8, with 27 bases in between. Per the germline V gene, CDR1 is MNHEY and CDR2 is SMNVEV (reference sequence). The CDR3 loop is CASSQLPHETGFRGYTF. The CDR3 nucleotides are TGTGCCAGCAGTCAACTCCCCCATGAGACAGGTTTTAGAGGCTACACCTTC.

The chain joins TRBV4-3 to TRBJ1-6; TRBD1 aligns across 8 bases. From germline, CDR1 is LGHNA and CDR2 YSLEER. The V segment lost 5 bases and the J segment 10 bases; nucleotides outside the gene matches: 10. This CDR3 comprises 15 residues. CDR3 in amino acids: CASSTRTGRGSPLHF. CDR3 DNA sequence: TGCGCCAGCAGCACCCGGACAGGGCGAGGCTCACCCCTCCACTTT.

The V gene is TRBV7-2, the J gene TRBJ2-7, with TRBD2 matching 10 bases. In germline, CDR1 is SGHTA, CDR2 FQGNSA. V dropped 2 bases and J dropped 6; count of bases not matched to a gene: 1. CDR3 length: 13 amino acids. Here the CDR3 reads CASSLLAGGEQYV. The CDR3 nucleotides read TGTGCCAGCAGCTTATTAGCGGGAGGCGAGCAGTACGTC.

Comment on this clone: It is likely a read error, because the conserved phenylalanine at the end of the CDR3 is missing. The DNA is omitted, as the CDR3 cannot be located on it reliably, and the CDR3 follows TCRdb's listing. The chain has TRBV3-1 (or the pseudogene TRBV3-2) and TRBJ2-7; the table's D call, TRBD2, was not checked against the DNA. The CDR3 is 17 amino acids long, termini counted. Germline V gives CDR1 LGHDT, CDR2 YNNKEL (reference sequence). The CDR3 region is CASSQDHALPGLAGGTG.

Regarding this clone: One end of the junction fails to match germline, which may point to a read error. The V gene is TRBV4-3, the J gene TRBJ1-3; D is undetermined. Germline V lookup: CDR1 LGHNA, CDR2 YSLEER. The CDR3 extends over 17 amino acids. DNA for the CDR3: TGCGCCAGCAGCCAAGATCTGGGAGGTCGATCTGAAAACACCATATATTTT. It encodes CASSQDLGGRSENTIYF.

J is TRBJ2-1 and V is TRBV11-3, with D maybe TRBD2 (5 bases). The V gene's germline CDR1 is SGHNT and CDR2 YENEEA. The CDR3 covers 16 residues. The germline V and J ends were trimmed by 1 base and 2 bases, with 12 bases remaining between them. CDR3 residues: CASSLVLAGTYNEQFF. The DNA for the CDR3 is TGTGCCAGCAGCTTAGTATTGGCGGGTACCTACAATGAGCAGTTCTTC. The full variable domain, with the rest looked up from reference TRBV11-3 and TRBJ2-1, is EAGVVQSPRYKIIEKKQPVAFWCNPISGHNTLYWYLQNLGQGPELLIRYENEEAVDDSQLPKDRFSAERLKGVDSTLKIQPAELGDSAVYLCASSLVLAGTYNEQFFGPGTRLTVL.

The chain recombines TRBV12-5 with TRBJ1-2; D is undetermined. The germline V gene has CDR1 LGHNT and CDR2 FRNRAP. V was cut by 1 base and J by 2 bases, with 14 bases left in between. The CDR3 is 16 residues long. Here the CDR3 DNA reads TGTGCTAGTGGTTTGGGCCCTGGTAACACCAACTATGGCTACACCTTC. Translating gives CASGLGPGNTNYGYTF.

This clone has a handful of counts. V usage is TRBV27 and J usage is TRBJ2-2; 9 nucleotides match TRBD2. CDR3 length equals 17 residues. CDR1 MNHEY and CDR2 SMNVEV come from the germline V gene (reference sequence). J gave up 5 bases and V 5 bases, and 12 bases lay outside the gene matches. The CDR3 sequence is CASSPTRTSVWTGELFF. The CDR3 DNA reads as TGTGCCAGCAGTCCCACCCGGACTAGCGTCTGGACCGGGGAGCTGTTTTTT.